The 30 T cell receptor beta chains below come from one sample, sequenced in a study of neoadjuvant anti-PD-1 for oral cavity cancer. Regarding time point: after neoadjuvant nivolumab, at surgical resection. Clones were sequenced by immunoSEQ multiplex PCR, and TCRdb holds only the in-frame ones, with some missing. The table records about 24,000 clones, under 30% of them present only once. The sample here was tumor tissue, taken after nivolumab (anti-PD-1) treatment. Source of these receptors: a person aged 40 to 85 with oral cavity squamous cell carcinoma.

This clone has only a few counts. The V gene is TRBV30, the J gene TRBJ2-2, with D uncertain. From germline, CDR1 is GTSNPN and CDR2 SVGIG (reference sequence). The V end lost 2 bases, the J end lost 2 bases, and 6 bases lay between the germline ends. The CDR3 runs to 13 residues. In DNA form, the CDR3 reads TGTGCCTGGAGTTCAATAAACACCGGGGAGCTGTTTTTT. Translated, it gives CAWSSINTGELFF.

This clone has more than one count but fewer than ten. This chain joins TRBV5-6 and TRBJ2-5; D not certain. Germline V gene sequence: CDR1 SGHDT, CDR2 YYEEEE. The germline V and J ends were trimmed by 2 bases and 5 bases, with 16 bases remaining between them. The CDR3 has 15 amino acids. Here the CDR3 reads CASSFSREVGETQYF. The CDR3 DNA sequence: TGTGCCAGCAGCTTTTCTCGTGAGGTGGGGGAGACCCAGTACTTC.

V usage is TRBV5-4 and J usage is TRBJ2-7, with D unresolved. The V end lost 4 bases, the J end lost 6 bases, and 8 bases lay between the germline ends. The CDR3 is 11 residues long. In germline, CDR1 is SGHNT, CDR2 YYREEE (reference sequence). The CDR3 region has the DNA TGTGCCAGCAGCAACCCGATCGAGCAGTACTTC. Translation gives CASSNPIEQYF.

This clone was counted a few times. The V call is TRBV5-4, the J call TRBJ2-6; the D gene is possibly TRBD1 (6 bases). CDR1 is SGHNT, CDR2 YYREEE, per germline (reference sequence). This CDR3 comprises 15 residues. Trimming left V 2 bases short and J 2 bases short, with 8 bases between. The chain's CDR3 is CASSFRGAGANVLTF. Here the CDR3 DNA reads TGTGCCAGCAGCTTCAGGGGAGCTGGGGCCAACGTCCTGACTTTC.

This clone was found once. The chain uses TRBV29-1 and TRBJ1-2, with D possibly being TRBD1 (5 bases). Trimming took off 0 bases at V and 6 bases at J, with 8 bases between the two ends. Germline assignment: CDR1 SQVTM and CDR2 ANQGSEA. This CDR3 has 12 amino acids. The CDR3 DNA sequence: TGCAGCGTTGAAGATGGGGGGGATGGCTACACCTTC. Its protein product is CSVEDGGDGYTF.

This clone came up a few times. The CDR3 sequence: CASSLGPRLETQYF. CDR3 DNA: TGTGCCAGCAGCTTGGGCCCGCGACTCGAGACCCAGTACTTC. The rearrangement joins TRBV5-4 to TRBJ2-5; no clear D gene. Trimming stripped 0 bases from V and 5 bases from J, with 11 bases between. CDR3 length equals 14 residues. Per the germline V gene, CDR1 is SGHNT and CDR2 is YYREEE (reference sequence).

This clone was recorded a few times. J is TRBJ1-2 and V is TRBV27; D remains unclear. CDR3 length equals 15 residues. Trimming took 3 bases from V and 7 from J, leaving 18 bases between them. Per the germline V gene, CDR1 is MNHEY and CDR2 is SMNVEV (reference sequence). Written as DNA, the CDR3 is TGTGCCAGCAGTTTGGAGCACAAGGGTCGCGGTGGCTACACCTTC. The encoded protein is CASSLEHKGRGGYTF.

The rearrangement joins TRBV5-5 to TRBJ2-7, with TRBD1 matching over 7 bases. The J segment lost 7 bases and the V segment lost 4 bases, leaving 8 bases of the junction unmatched. This CDR3 comprises 13 residues. In germline, CDR1 is SGHKS, CDR2 YYEKEE (reference sequence). CDR3 in amino acids: CASSPTGTWEQYF. CDR3 DNA: TGTGCCAGCAGCCCGACAGGGACGTGGGAGCAGTACTTC.

This clone was counted a few times. The chain carries TRBV6-1 and TRBJ1-1; a weak D match, TRBD1 (5 bases). Germline assignment: CDR1 MNHNS and CDR2 SASEGT. Trimming removed 8 bases at V and 6 bases at J, with 13 bases between. This CDR3 spans 12 amino acids. The CDR3 region is CASRGPLAEAFF. CDR3 nucleotides: TGTGCCAGCCGGGGCCCCCTCGCTGAAGCTTTCTTT.

The chain uses TRBV6-5 and TRBJ1-2; no reliable D call. The germline V gene has CDR1 MNHEY and CDR2 SVGAGI. The CDR3 runs to 12 residues. V lost 6 bases, J lost 5 bases, and 10 bases lay in between. The CDR3 sequence: CASRAPLYGYTF. The CDR3 nucleotides read TGTGCCAGCAGGGCCCCATTATATGGCTACACCTTC.

This clone was picked up a small number of times. This rearrangement joins TRBV10-3 to TRBJ1-4; D possibly corresponds to TRBD1 (5 bases). Per germline, CDR1 ENHRY and CDR2 SYGVKD. The ends were cut back, 3 bases at V and 2 bases at J, with 7 bases in the middle. The CDR3 is 14 amino acids. The CDR3 DNA is TGTGCCATCAGTGACCGGGGGACTAATGAAAAACTGTTTTTT. It encodes CAISDRGTNEKLFF.

This clone has a handful of counts. V and J are TRBV28 and TRBJ2-5, with TRBD2 as a possible D gene (6 bases). Germline CDR1 is MDHEN and CDR2 is SYDVKM. CDR3 length: 14 amino acids. V gave up 3 bases and J gave up 2 bases, with 10 bases separating them. The CDR3 loop reads CASSFAGPQETQYF. CDR3 in DNA: TGTGCCAGCAGTTTCGCGGGACCACAAGAGACCCAGTACTTC.

The CDR3 DNA is TGCGCCAGCAGCCCCGAAGGGTACAGGGCCCAGTACTTC. Its translation is CASSPEGYRAQYF. This sequence joins TRBV4-1 and TRBJ2-5, with TRBD1 as a possible D gene (6 bases). The CDR3 loop spans 13 amino acids. In germline, CDR1 is MGHRA, CDR2 YSYEKL. V was pared by 4 bases and J by 9 bases, with 15 bases between.

The V call is TRBV11-3, the J call TRBJ2-1; 7 bases are a match to TRBD1. Germline loops: CDR1 SGHNT, CDR2 YENEEA. Unmatched junction bases numbered 8, after V lost 4 bases and J lost 5 bases. This CDR3 contains 15 residues. For the CDR3, the DNA is TGTGCCAGCAGCTGGAACAGGGGTTTCAACAATGAGCAGTTCTTC. Encoded protein: CASSWNRGFNNEQFF.

V gene TRBV21-1 combines with J gene TRBJ1-4; the table calls TRBD1, which could not be checked here. TRBV21-1 is classified as a pseudogene. The CDR3 runs 15 residues. The CDR3 is CASSNRGPTNEKLFF. As DNA, the CDR3 is TGTGCCAGCAGCAACAGGGGGCCAACTAATGAAAAACTGTTTTTT.

This clone was seen only a few times. This sequence joins TRBV7-9 and TRBJ2-5; D perhaps matches TRBD2 (5 bases). With 5 bases removed from V and 4 bases from J, the gap between germline ends came to 14 bases. Germline lookup yields CDR1 SEHNR and CDR2 FQNEAQ (reference sequence). This CDR3 region has 14 residues. The CDR3 sequence is CASSPSGLGETQYF. CDR3 bases: TGTGCCAGCAGCCCCTCGGGGTTAGGAGAGACCCAGTACTTC.

V usage is TRBV6-5 and J usage is TRBJ2-7; 7 bases are a match to TRBD2. Germline CDR1 and CDR2: MNHEY and SVGAGI. This CDR3 region has 13 residues. V dropped 2 bases and J dropped 7; count of bases not matched to a gene: 5. The CDR3 protein is CASSYPGGGEQYF. CDR3 DNA: TGTGCCAGCAGTTACCCGGGCGGGGGAGAGCAGTACTTC.

The chain recombines TRBV9 with TRBJ1-3; D gene ambiguous. The CDR3 extends over 15 amino acids. CDR1 and CDR2 from the germline V gene are SGDLS and YYNGEE. V dropped 0 bases and J dropped 0 bases, with 7 bases sitting between them. CDR3 loop: CASSVDVYSGNTIYF. The CDR3 DNA reads as TGTGCCAGCAGCGTAGACGTTTACTCTGGAAACACCATATATTTT.

The genes are TRBV11-2 and TRBJ2-7; the match to TRBD1 covers 10 bases. This CDR3 is built from 16 residues. V shed 1 base and J 3 bases; nucleotides not matched to a gene: 6. The germline gives CDR1 SGHAT, CDR2 FQNNGV. CDR3 coding DNA: TGTGCCAGCAGCTTAGGCGGGACAGGGGTCCACTACGAGCAGTACTTC. Translating gives CASSLGGTGVHYEQYF.

The V and J genes are TRBV6-5 and TRBJ2-7; D tentatively reads TRBD1 or TRBD2 (5 bases each). Germline V gives CDR1 MNHEY, CDR2 SVGAGI. Trimming removed 0 bases from V and 5 bases from J, with 14 bases in between. This CDR3 is built from 15 residues. CDR3 amino acids: CASSYSGTAGHEQYF. In nucleotides, the CDR3 is TGTGCCAGCAGTTACTCCGGGACGGCGGGCCACGAGCAGTACTTC.

The J gene is TRBJ2-3, the V gene TRBV7-8; 7 bases map to TRBD1. Germline loops: CDR1 SGHVS, CDR2 FQNEAQ. With V trimmed by 4 bases and J by 6 bases, 10 bases remained unmatched. This CDR3 contains 15 residues. CDR3 sequence: CASSSRDSNSDTQYF. The CDR3 bases are TGTGCCAGCAGCTCCCGGGACAGTAATTCGGATACGCAGTATTTT.

The chain employs TRBV5-3 and TRBJ1-4; D possibly corresponds to TRBD1 (5 bases). TRBV5-3 is an ORF; its function is uncertain. Trimming left V 0 bases short and J 8 bases short, with 11 bases between. This CDR3 spans 14 amino acids. The CDR3 nucleotides are TGTGCCAGAAGCTTGGAGGGGATCGGGGAAAAACTGTTTTTT. This encodes CARSLEGIGEKLFF.

V is TRBV5-8 and J is TRBJ1-1; 7 bases line up with TRBD1. With 4 bases clipped from V and 3 bases from J, the junction kept 6 bases outside the gene matches. CDR3 length: 14 amino acids. Germline assignment: CDR1 SGHTS and CDR2 YDEGEE. The CDR3 coding sequence is TGTGCCAGCAGCCCAGGACAGGCGGACACTGAAGCTTTCTTT. Translation gives CASSPGQADTEAFF.

This clone was recorded a few times. CDR3 loop: CASERTPILGNQPQHF. The CDR3, as DNA: TGTGCCAGCGAGCGAACACCTATCCTTGGCAATCAGCCCCAGCATTTT. The chain carries TRBV2 and TRBJ1-5; D is unresolved. The germline V and J ends were trimmed by 8 bases and 2 bases, with 19 bases remaining between them. From germline, CDR1 is SNHLY and CDR2 FYNNEI. This CDR3 is built from 16 residues.

V usage is TRBV6-1 and J usage is TRBJ2-5, with 9 bases that match TRBD1. From germline, CDR1 is MNHNS and CDR2 SASEGT. The CDR3 runs to 14 residues. V was clipped by 5 bases and J by 7 bases; unmatched bases: 8. The CDR3 DNA sequence: TGTGCCAGCAGTCCCGGGACAGGGTTTGGGACCCAGTACTTC. Translation: CASSPGTGFGTQYF.

This clone was picked up a small number of times. This chain uses TRBV27 with TRBJ2-4; TRBD1 matches at 9 bases. The CDR3 consists of 17 residues. V lost 6 bases to trimming and J lost 1 base; unmatched junction nucleotides: 10. CDR1 and CDR2 from the germline V gene are MNHEY and SMNVEV (reference sequence). CDR3 in amino acids: CASRTGMGQGAKNIQYF. Written as DNA, the CDR3 is TGTGCCAGCAGGACTGGTATGGGACAGGGCGCCAAAAACATTCAGTACTTC.

This rearrangement joins TRBV27 to TRBJ1-1; 11 nucleotides align to TRBD1. The CDR3 has 14 amino acids. Germline V CDR1 and CDR2: MNHEY, SMNVEV (reference sequence). Trimming took 3 bases from V and 6 from J; bases not matched to a gene: 3. CDR3 nucleotides: TGTGCCAGCAGTTTGGACAGGGGGCGATCTGAAGCTTTCTTT. As protein: CASSLDRGRSEAFF.

In this sample, this clone turned up a few times. The chain is built from TRBV27 and TRBJ2-7; the match to TRBD2 covers 11 bases. The length of the CDR3 is 15 residues. Trimming took 4 bases from V and 6 from J; bases not matched to a gene: 8. The V gene's germline CDR1 is MNHEY and CDR2 SMNVEV (reference sequence). CDR3 sequence: CASSYTSGSIAEQYF. CDR3 in DNA: TGTGCCAGCAGTTACACTAGCGGGAGCATAGCCGAGCAGTACTTC.

The chain is built from TRBV12-5 and TRBJ2-1; 9 bases agree with TRBD2. With V trimmed by 2 bases and J by 10 bases, 9 bases remained unmatched. Germline V CDR1 and CDR2: LGHNT, FRNRAP. The CDR3 is 15 amino acids. The CDR3 DNA is TGTGCTAGTGGTTTGTGGGTAGCGGGGGTGGAGGAGCAGTTCTTC. Translation: CASGLWVAGVEEQFF.

In its sample, this clone was seen a few times. This chain links TRBV7-2 with TRBJ2-3; D remains ambiguous. CDR3 size: 16 residues. V was pared by 0 bases and J by 0 bases, with 10 bases between. CDR1 is SGHTA, CDR2 FQGNSA, per germline. CDR3 bases: TGTGCCAGCAGCTTAGCGCCCGGCCGTAGCACAGATACGCAGTATTTT. Translation: CASSLAPGRSTDTQYF.